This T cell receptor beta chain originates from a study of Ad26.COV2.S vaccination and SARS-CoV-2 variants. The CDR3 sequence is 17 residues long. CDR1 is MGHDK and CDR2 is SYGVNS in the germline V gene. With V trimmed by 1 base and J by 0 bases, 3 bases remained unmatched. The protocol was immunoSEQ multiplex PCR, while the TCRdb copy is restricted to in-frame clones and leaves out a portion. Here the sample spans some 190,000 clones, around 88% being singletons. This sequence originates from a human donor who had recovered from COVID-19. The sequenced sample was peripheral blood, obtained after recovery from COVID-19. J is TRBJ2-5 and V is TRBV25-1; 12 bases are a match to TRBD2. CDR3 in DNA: TGTGCCAGCAGTGAATGGAGACTAGCGGGGGACCAAGAGACCCAGTACTTC. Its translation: CASSEWRLAGDQETQYF.